This record covers a single T cell receptor beta chain. The ends were cut back, 0 bases at V and 1 base at J, with 6 bases in the middle. The CDR3 loop spans 14 amino acids. CDR1 and CDR2 from the germline V gene are MNHEY and SVGAGI. This specimen comes from a study of blood T cell repertoires in COVID-19. Study in general: COVID-19 samples, acute and convalescent, were from the United States, Italy and Spain.

Here immunoSEQ multiplex PCR was the method, and the copy in TCRdb shows in-frame clones only, minus some. The data contain over 250,000 clones, around 89% of them singletons. The chain employs TRBV6-5 and TRBJ1-2; D unresolved. The source is a man in his forties who had recovered from COVID-19. The source material was PBMCs or T cells enriched from blood (not recorded which). The CDR3 spells CASSYSTNNYGYTF. The CDR3 DNA reads as TGTGCCAGCAGTTACTCGACAAATAACTATGGCTACACCTTC.